The 22 T cell receptor beta chains presented below share a single source sample, sequenced in a study of cytomegalovirus exposure and HLA in healthy donors. The PCR had 60 Vbeta and 13 Jbeta primers. Clones were sequenced by immunoSEQ multiplex PCR, and TCRdb holds only the in-frame ones, with some missing. The sample has roughly 150,000 clones, 68% seen once. Sequenced sample: PBMCs. All receptors derive from a man younger than 40 in good health and CMV-seropositive.

The rearrangement joins TRBV19 to TRBJ2-1; 10 bases align to TRBD2. Trimming took 5 bases from V and 14 from J; bases not matched to a gene: 3. CDR3 length: 11 amino acids. The V gene's germline CDR1 is LNHDA and CDR2 SQIVND (reference sequence). The DNA of the CDR3 is TGTGCCAGTAGTGTCGGGACTAGCGAGTTCTTC. Translation gives CASSVGTSEFF.

The chain links TRBV5-1 to TRBJ1-4, with a weak D call TRBD1 (6 bases). Trimming left V 4 bases short and J 5 bases short, with 12 bases between. The CDR3 is 14 residues long. Per the germline V gene, CDR1 is SGHRS and CDR2 is YFSETQ. The CDR3 sequence: CASSPRTVNEKLFF. In DNA form, the CDR3 reads TGCGCCAGCAGCCCACGGACAGTGAATGAAAAACTGTTTTTT.

This clone was seen a handful of times. The chain carries TRBV6-5 and TRBJ1-2, with D unclear. V shed 0 bases and J shed 3 bases, with 11 bases lying between them. The CDR3 contains 15 residues. The germline V gene has CDR1 MNHEY and CDR2 SVGAGI. DNA of the CDR3: TGTGCCAGCAGTTACTCCGGCAGGTCCGACTATGGCTACACCTTC. This translates into CASSYSGRSDYGYTF.

This chain joins TRBV28 and TRBJ2-1; 9 bases align to TRBD1. Germline-derived CDR1 and CDR2 are MDHEN and SYDVKM. V shed 6 bases, J shed 4 bases, and the junction held 4 bases outside the gene matches. CDR3 length: 14 amino acids. The CDR3 region is CASRGGQGYNEQFF. The CDR3 region has the DNA TGTGCCAGCAGAGGGGGACAGGGTTACAATGAGCAGTTCTTC.

The genes are TRBV28 and TRBJ2-1, with D maybe TRBD1 (5 bases). V lost 6 bases, J lost 10 bases, and 16 bases lay in between. Per germline, CDR1 MDHEN and CDR2 SYDVKM. This CDR3 spans 13 amino acids. Here the CDR3 DNA reads TGTGCCAGCAGCCCCAGTTACCAGGGAGAGCAGTTCTTC. It yields the protein CASSPSYQGEQFF. Full variable domain (remainder filled in from reference TRBV28 and TRBJ2-1): DVKVTQSSRYLVKRTGEKVFLECVQDMDHENMFWYRQDPGLGLRLIYFSYDVKMKEKGDIPEGYSVSREKKERFSLILESASTNQTSMYLCASSPSYQGEQFFGPGTRLTVL.

This chain connects TRBV28 to TRBJ2-2; 8 positions match TRBD2. Trimming at V came to 4 bases and at J to 1 base, leaving 8 bases not matched to a gene. There are 17 residues in the CDR3. Germline values: CDR1 MDHEN, CDR2 SYDVKM. The CDR3 spells CASSSQAAGENTGELFF. CDR3 nucleotides: TGTGCCAGCAGTTCCCAAGCAGCGGGAGAGAACACCGGGGAGCTGTTTTTT.

V gene TRBV7-9 combines with J gene TRBJ2-1, with D possibly matching TRBD2 (6 bases). The V and J ends lost 0 bases and 5 bases respectively, with 8 bases between them. Germline CDR1 is SEHNR and CDR2 is FQNEAQ (reference sequence). This CDR3 is 14 amino acids long. The DNA for the CDR3 is TGTGCCAGCAGCTTAGCGGGGGGACACAATGAGCAGTTCTTC. Residues: CASSLAGGHNEQFF.

The chain combines TRBV28 with TRBJ1-1, with D maybe TRBD1 (6 bases). This CDR3 has 15 residues. Germline assignment: CDR1 MDHEN and CDR2 SYDVKM. V lost 4 bases to trimming and J lost 5 bases, with 17 bases between them. The CDR3 reads CASSSPLGGRTEAFF. In DNA form, the CDR3 reads TGTGCCAGCAGTTCACCTCTGGGGGGGCGGACTGAAGCTTTCTTT.

The rearrangement joins TRBV28 to TRBJ1-2; perhaps TRBD1 as D (5 bases). V lost 5 bases and J lost 5, with 12 bases in between. The CDR3 is 13 amino acids. The V gene's germline CDR1 is MDHEN and CDR2 SYDVKM. CDR3 nucleotides: TGTGCCAGCAGTACGAACCCAGGGTATGGCTACACCTTC. Translated: CASSTNPGYGYTF.

The chain employs TRBV5-1 and TRBJ2-3; 9 bases fit TRBD2. The V gene's germline CDR1 is SGHRS and CDR2 YFSETQ. V trimming: 0 bases; J trimming: 7 bases; junction bases outside the gene matches: 9. This CDR3 is 16 amino acids long. CDR3 protein: CASSLAETSGGYTQYF. In DNA form, the CDR3 reads TGCGCCAGCAGCTTGGCCGAGACTAGCGGAGGTTATACGCAGTATTTT.

The chain couples TRBV30 to TRBJ1-2; TRBD1 matches 10 bases. This CDR3 region has 15 residues. V dropped 2 bases and J dropped 8; count of bases not matched to a gene: 11. From germline, CDR1 is GTSNPN and CDR2 SVGIG (reference sequence). The CDR3 spells CAWSLGGTGARGYTF. The CDR3 DNA follows: TGTGCCTGGAGTCTCGGGGGGACAGGGGCTCGAGGCTACACCTTC.

This clone was counted between two and nine times. In DNA, the CDR3 is TGTGCCAGCAGCGACGGGACAGTCACTGAAGCTTTCTTT. Protein sequence: CASSDGTVTEAFF. This chain connects TRBV5-4 to TRBJ1-1, with 7 bases that match TRBD1. After removal of 4 bases from V and 4 bases from J, the junction contained 4 bases not matched to a gene. The length of the CDR3 is 13 residues. The germline gives CDR1 SGHNT, CDR2 YYREEE (reference sequence).

The rearrangement links TRBV28 to TRBJ1-3; tentative D call: TRBD1 (5 bases). Per germline, CDR1 MDHEN and CDR2 SYDVKM. The V and J ends lost 2 bases and 4 bases respectively, with 12 bases between them. This CDR3 is 15 amino acids long. The CDR3 coding sequence is TGTGCCAGCAGTTTAGGGGGGTCAGCAGGAAACACCATATATTTT. It is translated as CASSLGGSAGNTIYF.

V gene TRBV12-5 combines with J gene TRBJ2-3; the D gene is possibly TRBD2 (5 bases). Trimming took off 4 bases at V and 2 bases at J, with 13 bases between the two ends. CDR1 is LGHNT, CDR2 FRNRAP, per germline. The CDR3 length is 15 residues. The CDR3 nucleotides are TGTGCTAGTGGTTGGGCGGGCAGCCACACAGATACGCAGTATTTT. Encoded protein: CASGWAGSHTDTQYF.

This rearrangement joins TRBV5-4 to TRBJ2-7; 8 bases map to TRBD1. Germline-derived CDR1 and CDR2 are SGHNT and YYREEE (reference sequence). This CDR3 contains 14 residues. V lost 3 bases and J lost 1; bases outside the gene matches: 3. This CDR3 reads CASSSRTGSYEQYF. CDR3 DNA: TGTGCCAGCAGCTCTCGGACAGGGTCCTACGAGCAGTACTTC.

This chain joins TRBV7-3 and TRBJ2-1; 8 nucleotides align to TRBD2. Trimming cost V 3 bases and J 7 bases; bases outside gene matches: 8. There are 15 residues in the CDR3. Germline CDR1 reads SGHTA; CDR2 reads FQGTGA. CDR3 coding DNA: TGTGCCAGCAGCTTCCGAGCGGGAGAAGGGAATGAGCAGTTCTTC. Its protein is CASSFRAGEGNEQFF.

The chain has TRBV19 and TRBJ2-7; D gene unclear. Germline-derived CDR1 and CDR2 are LNHDA and SQIVND (reference sequence). The CDR3 runs to 13 residues. Trimming pared 6 bases from V and 4 bases from J, leaving 13 bases between. Here the CDR3 reads CASSSPQTYEQYF. DNA for the CDR3: TGTGCCAGTAGCTCCCCTCAGACTTACGAGCAGTACTTC.

The V gene is TRBV4-1, the J gene TRBJ1-2; TRBD1 aligns across 7 bases. V dropped 3 bases and J dropped 5; count of bases not matched to a gene: 12. The CDR3 spans 16 residues. Germline lookup yields CDR1 MGHRA and CDR2 YSYEKL. The CDR3 here is CASSQPSEGAKYGYTF. The CDR3 DNA reads as TGCGCCAGCAGCCAGCCTTCGGAGGGGGCGAAGTATGGCTACACCTTC.

A word on this clone: Other DNA sequences of this sample code for an identical CDR3. The chain joins TRBV11-2 to TRBJ1-1, with TRBD1 as a possible D gene (6 bases). The CDR3 has 14 amino acids. Trimming removed 4 bases from V and 5 bases from J, with 14 bases in between. CDR1 is SGHAT, CDR2 FQNNGV, per germline. CDR3 nucleotide sequence: TGTGCCAGCAGCTCACAGGGAATGAGAACTGAAGCTTTCTTT. Amino acids: CASSSQGMRTEAFF.

The V gene is TRBV19, the J gene TRBJ2-1, with TRBD1 as a possible D gene (5 bases). The CDR3 has 14 residues. In germline, CDR1 is LNHDA, CDR2 SQIVND (reference sequence). The V end was cut by 3 bases, the J end by 10 bases, with 16 bases between. CDR3 bases: TGTGCCAGTAGTATCGGACCGACAGACGGGGAGCAGTTCTTC. Protein sequence: CASSIGPTDGEQFF.

The DNA of the CDR3 is TGTGCCAGCAGCCTCTTACAGGTTAGCAATCAGCCCCAGCATTTT. This sequence encodes CASSLLQVSNQPQHF. The rearrangement uses TRBV5-8 and TRBJ1-5, with TRBD1 as a possible D gene (5 bases). CDR3 size: 15 residues. V lost 4 bases and J 0 bases, leaving 11 bases between the germline ends. CDR1 is SGHTS, CDR2 YDEGEE, per germline.

About this clone itself: The same CDR3 also results from other DNA sequences found in this sample. The rearrangement links TRBV5-1 to TRBJ2-1, with 9 positions matching TRBD2. The germline CDR1 and CDR2 sequences are SGHRS and YFSETQ. V lost 0 bases and J lost 4; bases outside the gene matches: 2. The CDR3 runs 15 residues. CDR3 DNA sequence: TGCGCCAGCAGCTTGGGACTAGCGGCTTACAATGAGCAGTTCTTC. Its translation is CASSLGLAAYNEQFF.